Shown below are 17 T cell receptor beta chains from a single sample sequenced in a study of somatic mutations in cytotoxic T cells in rheumatoid arthritis. Some clones are missing from TCRdb's copy, which holds only in-frame ones; the method was immunoSEQ multiplex PCR. This table holds approximately 20,000 clones, 60% to 85% found once. Sequences were obtained from CD8+ T cells sorted from blood. These receptors were obtained from an adult with rheumatoid arthritis.

The V call is TRBV6-5, the J call TRBJ2-7; 7 bases agree with TRBD2. J gave up 1 base and V 2 bases, and 5 bases lay outside the gene matches. Germline CDR1 reads MNHEY; CDR2 reads SVGAGI. The CDR3 is 15 residues long. The chain's CDR3 is CASSYGRVASYEQYF. CDR3 coding DNA: TGTGCCAGCAGTTACGGGAGGGTAGCATCCTACGAGCAGTACTTC.

The V call is TRBV4-1, the J call TRBJ1-5, with a possible D match to TRBD1 (5 bases). V lost 6 bases, J lost 1 base, and 13 bases lay in between. The germline CDR1 and CDR2 sequences are MGHRA and YSYEKL. CDR3 length equals 15 residues. CDR3 in amino acids: CASSPGTVSNQPQHF. The CDR3 DNA sequence: TGCGCCAGCAGTCCAGGGACCGTAAGCAATCAGCCCCAGCATTTT.

V and J are TRBV11-2 and TRBJ2-5; tentatively, D is TRBD2 (5 bases). This CDR3 spans 14 amino acids. V lost 8 bases and J lost 0, with 13 bases in between. Germline V gives CDR1 SGHAT, CDR2 FQNNGV. The chain's CDR3 is CASSTEGYQETQYF. The CDR3 bases are TGTGCCAGCTCAACCGAGGGTTACCAAGAGACCCAGTACTTC.

The chain carries TRBV5-6 and TRBJ1-3; D not resolved. Germline CDR1 SGHDT, CDR2 YYEEEE. Trimming took 4 bases from V and 0 from J, leaving 8 bases between them. This CDR3 is 14 amino acids long. The CDR3 sequence is CASSTAPSGNTIYF. Written as DNA, the CDR3 is TGTGCCAGCAGCACGGCCCCCTCTGGAAACACCATATATTTT.

Only one count was recorded for this clone. The V call is TRBV7-2, the J call TRBJ2-7; D might be TRBD1 or TRBD2, each matching 5 bases. Deletions cut 0 bases from V and 4 bases from J, with 10 bases between. The CDR3 contains 14 residues. Germline-derived CDR1 and CDR2 are SGHTA and FQGNSA. CDR3 DNA sequence: TGTGCCAGCAGCTTAGCGCAAGGGGAGTACGAGCAGTACTTC. Translation: CASSLAQGEYEQYF.

This chain connects TRBV5-4 to TRBJ2-7; 9 bases agree with TRBD2. Germline V gives CDR1 SGHNT, CDR2 YYREEE (reference sequence). This CDR3 region has 14 residues. The J segment lost 5 bases and the V segment lost 2 bases, leaving 5 bases of the junction unmatched. DNA for the CDR3: TGTGCCAGCAGCTTCGGGACTAGCATCCACGAGCAGTACTTC. Protein product: CASSFGTSIHEQYF.

This chain links TRBV7-9 with TRBJ1-1; D remains unclear. Germline loops: CDR1 SEHNR, CDR2 FQNEAQ (reference sequence). Trimming removed 4 bases at V and 7 bases at J, with 19 bases between. The CDR3 is 15 residues long. CDR3 sequence reads: CASSSLVRFFNEAFF. The CDR3 DNA reads as TGTGCCAGCAGCTCCTTGGTCAGGTTTTTTAATGAAGCTTTCTTT.

V and J are TRBV18 and TRBJ2-5, with D perhaps TRBD2 (6 bases). The CDR3 consists of 14 residues. The V end was cut by 3 bases, the J end by 2 bases, with 10 bases between. Germline CDR1 reads KGHSH; CDR2 reads LQKENI. CDR3 residues: CASSPGTAQETQYF. CDR3 in DNA: TGTGCCAGCTCACCCGGGACTGCACAAGAGACCCAGTACTTC.

The chain is built from TRBV27 and TRBJ2-3, with D hard to call. Germline V gene sequence: CDR1 MNHEY, CDR2 SMNVEV (reference sequence). The CDR3 has 14 residues. V shed 3 bases and J shed 2 bases, with 9 bases lying between them. Here the CDR3 reads CASSFVTPTDTQYF. Written as DNA, the CDR3 is TGTGCCAGCAGTTTCGTTACACCCACAGATACGCAGTATTTT.

This clone appeared a few times. The chain recombines TRBV7-9 with TRBJ1-2; D might be TRBD1 (5 bases). The CDR3 has 16 amino acids. The germline gives CDR1 SEHNR, CDR2 FQNEAQ (reference sequence). Trimming removed 5 bases at V and 6 bases at J, with 22 bases between. The DNA of the CDR3 is TGTGCCAGCAGCCCGATACTCGACGCAGGGAGGGATGGCTACACCTTC. This codes for CASSPILDAGRDGYTF.

The chain carries TRBV9 and TRBJ1-6; D is unclear. V shed 3 bases and J shed 0 bases, with 13 bases lying between them. This CDR3 is built from 17 residues. CDR1 SGDLS and CDR2 YYNGEE come from the germline V gene. Here the CDR3 reads CASSGSDSSSYNSPLHF. DNA of the CDR3: TGTGCCAGCAGCGGGTCAGATTCAAGCTCCTATAATTCACCCCTCCACTTT.

The chain is built from TRBV19 and TRBJ2-3, with D unresolved. V was cut by 10 bases and J by 1 base, with 9 bases left in between. The CDR3 has 12 residues. CDR1 and CDR2 from the germline V gene are LNHDA and SQIVND (reference sequence). The CDR3 nucleotides are TGTGCCACCATGCAGGGCACAGATACGCAGTATTTT. Its protein product is CATMQGTDTQYF.

This sequence joins TRBV10-1 and TRBJ1-1; TRBD1 might be the D (5 bases). Germline V lookup: CDR1 WNHNN, CDR2 SYGVQD (reference sequence). V was cut by 11 bases and J by 1 base, with 11 bases left in between. The CDR3 covers 12 residues. In DNA form, the CDR3 reads TGCGCCTGGGAAAGGGGGAACACTGAAGCTTTCTTT. Translation: CAWERGNTEAFF.

This clone was recorded a few times. The gene calls are TRBV7-6 and TRBJ1-1; unclear D gene. CDR3 size: 12 residues. The V gene's germline CDR1 is SGHVS and CDR2 FNYEAQ. V was pared by 3 bases and J by 4 bases, with 6 bases between. Here the CDR3 DNA reads TGTGCCAGCAGCTTGGAGGCCACTGAAGCTTTCTTT. Translating gives CASSLEATEAFF. The full variable domain, completed using reference TRBV7-6 and TRBJ1-1, is GAGVSQSPRYKVTKRGQDVALRCDPISGHVSLYWYRQALGQGPEFLTYFNYEAQQDKSGLPNDRFSAERPEGSISTLTIQRTEQRDSAMYRCASSLEATEAFFGQGTRLTVV.

The CDR3 nucleotides are TGTGCCGCGGGGGAAAATGAGTTCGAGCAGTACTTC. Amino acid sequence: CAAGENEFEQYF. This chain links TRBV27 with TRBJ2-7; 7 bases map to TRBD2. Germline V gives CDR1 MNHEY, CDR2 SMNVEV (reference sequence). V lost 11 bases and J lost 6; bases outside the gene matches: 10. The CDR3 totals 12 residues.

The rearrangement uses TRBV7-7 and TRBJ2-2, with 7 bases that match TRBD1. With 4 bases clipped from V and 3 bases from J, the junction kept 2 bases outside the gene matches. The V gene's germline CDR1 is SSHAT and CDR2 FNYEAQ (reference sequence). The CDR3 loop spans 14 amino acids. CDR3 in DNA: TGTGCCAGCAGCTCCACAGGGGACACCGGGGAGCTGTTTTTT. This encodes CASSSTGDTGELFF.

The genes are TRBV5-4 and TRBJ1-3; unclear D gene. This CDR3 comprises 15 residues. The V and J ends lost 0 bases and 4 bases respectively, with 11 bases between them. Germline CDR1 is SGHNT and CDR2 is YYREEE (reference sequence). The CDR3 loop is CASSLDGGRGNTIYF. The CDR3 DNA follows: TGTGCCAGCAGCTTGGATGGTGGGCGCGGAAACACCATATATTTT.